This TCR beta chain derives from a study of shared clonotypes between healthy human individuals. Study-level points and caveats: Four donors held about 4.5% of naive CD4 clonotypes in common. On the whole, naive subsets had larger estimated richness than memory subsets had.

Per the original data handling: Filtering of immunoSEQ junctional sequences could not match full-length read filtering. The protocol was immunoSEQ multiplex PCR, while the TCRdb copy is restricted to in-frame clones and leaves out a portion. From that table come the V and J calls and clone size; the DNA was used to work out D and trimming. Here the sample spans a few hundred thousand clones, roughly 97% being singletons. Concerning this clone: Antigen unknown.

The V gene lost 6 bases and the J gene lost 5 bases, with 14 bases spanning the gap. The CDR3 totals 13 residues. From germline, CDR1 is MNHNS and CDR2 SASEGT. The chain has TRBV6-1 and TRBJ2-7; weak D call: TRBD2 (6 bases). The TCR originated in a woman in her twenties or thirties in good health. Sequencing was carried out using naive CD4+ T cells sorted from blood. Subset noted: CD45RA+ positively selected. The CDR3 DNA follows: TGTGCCAGCAGGGGACGGCGGGGCCACGAGCAGTACTTC. Translated, it gives CASRGRRGHEQYF.